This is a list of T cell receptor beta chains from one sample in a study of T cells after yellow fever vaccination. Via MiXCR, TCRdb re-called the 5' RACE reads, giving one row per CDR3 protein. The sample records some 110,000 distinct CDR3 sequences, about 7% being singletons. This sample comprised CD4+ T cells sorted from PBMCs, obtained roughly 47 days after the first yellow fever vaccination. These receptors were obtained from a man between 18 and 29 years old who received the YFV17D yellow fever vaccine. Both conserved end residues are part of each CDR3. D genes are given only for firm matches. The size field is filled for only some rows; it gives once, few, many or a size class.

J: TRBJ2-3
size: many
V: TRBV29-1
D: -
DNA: TGCAGCGTTGTAAGGACCGGGGGAGGAGATACGCAGTATTTT
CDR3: CSVVRTGGGDTQYF

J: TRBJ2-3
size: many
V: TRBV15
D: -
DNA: TGTGCCACCAGCAACGGGGGAGATACGCAGTATTTT
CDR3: CATSNGGDTQYF

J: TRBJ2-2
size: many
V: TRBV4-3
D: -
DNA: TGCGCCAGCAGCCAAGATACCCCCCAGGCCGGGGAGCTGTTTTTT
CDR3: CASSQDTPQAGELFF

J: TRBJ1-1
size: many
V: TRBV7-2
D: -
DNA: TGTGCCAGCAGCTTAGTCCCCCTGCCCGGGACTGAAGCTTTCTTT
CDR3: CASSLVPLPGTEAFF

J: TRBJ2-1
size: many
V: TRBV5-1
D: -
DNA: TGCGCCAGCAGCTGGGGCACGGACCTAGCGCGGGACAATGAGCAGTTCTTC
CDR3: CASSWGTDLARDNEQFF

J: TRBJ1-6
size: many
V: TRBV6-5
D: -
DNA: TGTGCCAGCAGTTACGCTCCGGCTGTCGGACAAAATAATTCACCCCTCCACTTT
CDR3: CASSYAPAVGQNNSPLHF

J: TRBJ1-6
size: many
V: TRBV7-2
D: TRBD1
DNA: TGTGCCAGCAGCCCCCTAGCGGGACAGGGCTATTCACCCCTCCACTTT
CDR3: CASSPLAGQGYSPLHF

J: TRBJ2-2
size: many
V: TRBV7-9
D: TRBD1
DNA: TGTGCCAGCAGTCCGGACAGGTCGAACACCGGGGAGCTGTTTTTT
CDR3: CASSPDRSNTGELFF

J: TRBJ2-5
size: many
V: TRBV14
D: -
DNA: TGTGCCAGCAGCCAGCGGGGGCCAAACTCGGAGACCCAGTACTTC
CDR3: CASSQRGPNSETQYF

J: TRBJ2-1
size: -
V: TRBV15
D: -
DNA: TGTGCCACCAGCAGGACGGACTACCACAATGAGCAGTTCTTC
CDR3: CATSRTDYHNEQFF

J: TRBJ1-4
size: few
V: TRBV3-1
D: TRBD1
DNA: TGTGCCAGCAGCCATCGCAGGGGGGAGGAAAAACTGTTTTTT
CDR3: CASSHRRGEEKLFF

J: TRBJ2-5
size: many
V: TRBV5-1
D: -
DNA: TGCGCCAGCAGCTTTAGACAGGGAGGTCAAGAGACCCAGTACTTC
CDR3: CASSFRQGGQETQYF

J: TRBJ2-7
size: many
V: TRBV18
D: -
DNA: TGTGCCAGCTCACCGCGCGGCTCCTACGAGCAGTACTTC
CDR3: CASSPRGSYEQYF

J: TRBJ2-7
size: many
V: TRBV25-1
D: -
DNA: TGTGCCAGCAGTGAAAGGGGCAGAGCATACGAGCAGTACTTC
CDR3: CASSERGRAYEQYF

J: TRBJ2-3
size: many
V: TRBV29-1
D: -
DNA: TGCAGCGTTGATCCCGGGAGCGATACGCAGTATTTT
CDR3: CSVDPGSDTQYF

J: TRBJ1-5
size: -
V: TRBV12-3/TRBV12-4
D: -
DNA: TGTGCCAGCAGCCCCGGGAATAGGCAGCCCCAGCATTTT
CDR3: CASSPGNRQPQHF

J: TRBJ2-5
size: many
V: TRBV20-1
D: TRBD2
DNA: TGCAGTGCTAGAGTGGGACTAGGAAGGGAGACCCAGTACTTC
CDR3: CSARVGLGRETQYF

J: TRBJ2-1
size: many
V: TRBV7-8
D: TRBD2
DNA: TGTGCCAGCGAGTCTAGCGGGGGGACTTACAATGAGCAGTTCTTC
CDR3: CASESSGGTYNEQFF

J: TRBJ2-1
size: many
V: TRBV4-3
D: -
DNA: TGCGCCAGCAGCCAAGAACATTCCGGGGGAGCCCTTTGGAATGAGCAGTTCTTC
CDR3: CASSQEHSGGALWNEQFF

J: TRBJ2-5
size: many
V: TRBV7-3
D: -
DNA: TGTGCCAGCAGCTACCAACCCCACCAAGAGACCCAGTACTTC
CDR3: CASSYQPHQETQYF

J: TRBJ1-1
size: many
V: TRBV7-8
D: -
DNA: TGTGCCAGCAGCTTGAGCCGACAGGTTGAAGCTTTCTTT
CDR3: CASSLSRQVEAFF

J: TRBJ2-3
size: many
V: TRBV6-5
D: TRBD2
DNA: TGTGCCAGCAGTTGGGGTTTTAGCGGGGGTCCAGATACGCAGTATTTT
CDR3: CASSWGFSGGPDTQYF

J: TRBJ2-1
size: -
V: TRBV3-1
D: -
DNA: TGTGCCAGCAGCCTAAGGGGGGGCAATGAGCAGTTCTTC
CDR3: CASSLRGGNEQFF

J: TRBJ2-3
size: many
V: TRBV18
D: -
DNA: TGTGCCAGCTCACCGTTTACAGGAGCCCAGGGGACAGATACGCAGTATTTT
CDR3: CASSPFTGAQGTDTQYF

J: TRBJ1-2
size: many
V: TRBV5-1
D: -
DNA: TGCGCCAGCAGCTCGAGGGTGCTCTATGGCTACACCTTC
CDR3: CASSSRVLYGYTF

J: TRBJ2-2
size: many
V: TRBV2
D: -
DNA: TGTGCCAGCAGTCTCCGGGAAAACACCGGGGAGCTGTTTTTT
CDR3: CASSLRENTGELFF